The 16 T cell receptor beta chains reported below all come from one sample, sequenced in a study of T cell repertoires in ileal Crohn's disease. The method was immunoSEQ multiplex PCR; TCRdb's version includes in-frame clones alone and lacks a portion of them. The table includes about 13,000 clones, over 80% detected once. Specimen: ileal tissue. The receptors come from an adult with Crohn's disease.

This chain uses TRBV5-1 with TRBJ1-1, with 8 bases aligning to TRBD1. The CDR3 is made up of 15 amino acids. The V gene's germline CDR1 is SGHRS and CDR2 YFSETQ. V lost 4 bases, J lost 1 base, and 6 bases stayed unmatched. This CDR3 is CASSLDRGPNTEAFF. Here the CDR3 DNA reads TGCGCCAGCAGCCTCGACAGGGGACCGAACACTGAAGCTTTCTTT.

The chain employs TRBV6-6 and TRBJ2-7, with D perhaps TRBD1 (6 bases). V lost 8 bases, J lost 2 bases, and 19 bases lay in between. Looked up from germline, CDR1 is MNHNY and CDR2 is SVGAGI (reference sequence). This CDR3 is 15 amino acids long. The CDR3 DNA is TGTGCCAGCCAGTCGGGCAGGGGCCTTGCCTACGAGCAGTACTTC. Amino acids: CASQSGRGLAYEQYF.

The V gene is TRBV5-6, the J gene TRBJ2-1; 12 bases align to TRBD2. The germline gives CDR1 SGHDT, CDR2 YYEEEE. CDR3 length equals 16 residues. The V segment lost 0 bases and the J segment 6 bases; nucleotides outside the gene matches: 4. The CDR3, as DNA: TGTGCCAGCAGCTTGGCCGGACTAGCGGGACCCAATGAGCAGTTCTTC. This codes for CASSLAGLAGPNEQFF.

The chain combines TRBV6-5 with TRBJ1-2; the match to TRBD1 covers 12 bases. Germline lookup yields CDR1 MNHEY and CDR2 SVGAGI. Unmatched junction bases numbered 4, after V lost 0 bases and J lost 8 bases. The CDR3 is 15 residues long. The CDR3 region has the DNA TGTGCCAGCAGTTACTCGGGACAGGGGGCCAGGGGCTACACCTTC. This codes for CASSYSGQGARGYTF.

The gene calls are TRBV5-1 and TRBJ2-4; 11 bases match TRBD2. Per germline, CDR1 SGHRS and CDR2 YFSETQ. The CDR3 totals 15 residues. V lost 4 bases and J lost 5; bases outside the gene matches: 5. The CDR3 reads CASSPSSGGQNIQYF. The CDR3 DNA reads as TGCGCCAGCAGCCCTTCTAGCGGGGGGCAAAACATTCAGTACTTC.

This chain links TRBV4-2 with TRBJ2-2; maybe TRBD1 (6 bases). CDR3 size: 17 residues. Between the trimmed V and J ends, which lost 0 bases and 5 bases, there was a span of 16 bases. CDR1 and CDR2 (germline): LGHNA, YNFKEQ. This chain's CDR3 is CASSQDERQVWTGELFF. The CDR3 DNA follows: TGTGCCAGCAGCCAAGATGAGAGACAGGTGTGGACCGGGGAGCTGTTTTTT.

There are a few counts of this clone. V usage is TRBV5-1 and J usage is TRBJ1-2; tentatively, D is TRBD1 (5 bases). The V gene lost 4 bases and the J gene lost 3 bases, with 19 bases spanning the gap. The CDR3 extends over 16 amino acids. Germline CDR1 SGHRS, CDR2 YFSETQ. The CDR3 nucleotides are TGCGCCAGCAGCGGAGTTCGGGACGGGAGGGACTATGGCTACACCTTC. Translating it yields CASSGVRDGRDYGYTF.

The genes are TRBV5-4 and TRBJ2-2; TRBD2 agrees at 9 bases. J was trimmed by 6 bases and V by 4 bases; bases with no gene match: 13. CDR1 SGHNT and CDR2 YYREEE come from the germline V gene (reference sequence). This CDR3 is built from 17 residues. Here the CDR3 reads CASSPPGGRAVSGELFF. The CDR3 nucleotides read TGTGCCAGCAGCCCCCCCGGCGGGAGGGCCGTATCCGGGGAGCTGTTTTTT.

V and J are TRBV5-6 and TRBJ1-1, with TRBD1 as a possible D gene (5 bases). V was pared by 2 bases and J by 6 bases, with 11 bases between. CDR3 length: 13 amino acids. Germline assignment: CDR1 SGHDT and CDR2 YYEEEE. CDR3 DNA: TGTGCCAGCAGCTTTAATTCGGGGGCTGAAGCTTTCTTT. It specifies CASSFNSGAEAFF.

The CDR3 nucleotides read TGTGCCAGCAGCTCGGGGGAGTTCCCCTACAATGAGCAGTTCTTC. It translates to CASSSGEFPYNEQFF. V and J are TRBV19 and TRBJ2-1, with D maybe TRBD2 (6 bases). Trimming took off 9 bases at V and 2 bases at J, with 17 bases between the two ends. Germline V gene sequence: CDR1 LNHDA, CDR2 SQIVND (reference sequence). CDR3 length: 15 residues.

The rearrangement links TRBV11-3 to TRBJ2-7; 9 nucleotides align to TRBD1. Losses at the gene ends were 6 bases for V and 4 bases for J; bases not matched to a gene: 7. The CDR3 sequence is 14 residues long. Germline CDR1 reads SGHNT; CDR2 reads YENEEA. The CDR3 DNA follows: TGTGCCAGCAGATCCGACAGGGGGGATTACGAGCAGTACTTC. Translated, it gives CASRSDRGDYEQYF.

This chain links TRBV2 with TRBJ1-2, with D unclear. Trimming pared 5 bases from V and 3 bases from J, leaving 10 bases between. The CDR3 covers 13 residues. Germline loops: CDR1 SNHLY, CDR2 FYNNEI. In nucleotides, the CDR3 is TGTGCCAGCAGTCTGCAGGAGGACTATGGCTACACCTTC. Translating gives CASSLQEDYGYTF.

This CDR3 is CATSRDRSIGSPLHF. The CDR3 DNA reads TGTGCCACCAGCAGAGATCGGAGTATTGGTTCACCCCTCCACTTT. The chain recombines TRBV15 with TRBJ1-6; D is unclear. Germline lookup yields CDR1 LNHNV and CDR2 YYDKDF (reference sequence). The CDR3 has 15 amino acids. The ends were cut back, 0 bases at V and 9 bases at J, with 12 bases in the middle. Supplemented by reference TRBV15 and TRBJ1-6, the full variable domain reads DAMVIQNPRYQVTQFGKPVTLSCSQTLNHNVMYWYQQKSSQAPKLLFHYYDKDFNNEADTPDNFQSRRPNTSFCFLDIRSPGLGDTAMYLCATSRDRSIGSPLHFGNGTRLTVT.

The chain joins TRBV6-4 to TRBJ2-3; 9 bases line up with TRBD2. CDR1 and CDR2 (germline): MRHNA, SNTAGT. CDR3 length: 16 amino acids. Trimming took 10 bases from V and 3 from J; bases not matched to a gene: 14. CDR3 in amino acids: CATRRGSGSRTDTQYF. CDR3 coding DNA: TGTGCCACCAGAAGGGGTAGCGGGAGTAGGACAGATACGCAGTATTTT.

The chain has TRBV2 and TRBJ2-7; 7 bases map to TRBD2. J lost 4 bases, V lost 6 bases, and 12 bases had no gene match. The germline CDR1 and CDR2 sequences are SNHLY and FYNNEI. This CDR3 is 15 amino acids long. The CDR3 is CASREDGDYFYEQYF. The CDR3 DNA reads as TGTGCCAGCAGGGAGGACGGGGACTACTTTTACGAGCAGTACTTC.

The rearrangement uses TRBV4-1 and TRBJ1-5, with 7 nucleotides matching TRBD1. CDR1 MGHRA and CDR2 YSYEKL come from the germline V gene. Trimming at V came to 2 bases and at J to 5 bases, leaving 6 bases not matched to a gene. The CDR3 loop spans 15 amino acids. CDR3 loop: CASSQYRDSYQPQHF. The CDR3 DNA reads TGCGCCAGCAGCCAATATCGGGACAGCTATCAGCCCCAGCATTTT.